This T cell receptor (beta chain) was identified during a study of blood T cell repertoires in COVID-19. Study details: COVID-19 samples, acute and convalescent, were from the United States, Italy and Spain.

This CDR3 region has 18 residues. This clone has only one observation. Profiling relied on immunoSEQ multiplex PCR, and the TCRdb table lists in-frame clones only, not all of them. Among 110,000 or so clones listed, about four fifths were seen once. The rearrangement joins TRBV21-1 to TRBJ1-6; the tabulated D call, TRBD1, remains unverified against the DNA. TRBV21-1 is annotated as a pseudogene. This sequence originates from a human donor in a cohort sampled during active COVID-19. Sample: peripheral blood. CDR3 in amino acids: CARTSLGRGRQRDSPLHF. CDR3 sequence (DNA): TGTGCCAGGACATCGCTGGGCAGGGGGCGGCAAAGGGATTCACCCCTCCACTTT.